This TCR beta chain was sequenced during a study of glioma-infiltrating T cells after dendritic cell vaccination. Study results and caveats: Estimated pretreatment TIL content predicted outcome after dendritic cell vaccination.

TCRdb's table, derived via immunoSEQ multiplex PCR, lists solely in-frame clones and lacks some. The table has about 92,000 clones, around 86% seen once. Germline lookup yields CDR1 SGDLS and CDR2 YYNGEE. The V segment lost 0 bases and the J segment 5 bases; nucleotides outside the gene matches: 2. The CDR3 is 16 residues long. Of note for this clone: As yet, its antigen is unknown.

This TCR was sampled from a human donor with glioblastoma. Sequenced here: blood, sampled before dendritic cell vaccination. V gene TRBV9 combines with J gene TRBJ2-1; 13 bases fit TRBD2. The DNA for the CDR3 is TGTGCCAGCAGCGTAGGGGGACTAGCGGGAAACAATGAGCAGTTCTTC. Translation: CASSVGGLAGNNEQFF.